Sequencing of this T cell receptor (beta chain) was carried out in a study of shared clonotypes between healthy human individuals. About the research overall: Each donor's CD4 naive and CD4 memory cells filled three plates apiece, CD8 naive two, and CD8 memory one. Study-wide points: In general, naive subsets displayed greater estimated richness than memory subsets did. The four-donor shared clonotypes exceeded non-shared clonotypes in generation probability, with non-shared ones scoring lower. At large depth, rarefaction still showed sorted-subset sequencing to be incomplete.

Deletions cut 0 bases from V and 1 base from J, with 10 bases between. Germline assignment: CDR1 SGHRS and CDR2 YFSETQ. The CDR3 covers 16 residues. Turning to this clone: What it binds is unknown.

Clones were sequenced by immunoSEQ multiplex PCR, and TCRdb holds only the in-frame ones, with some missing. The sample lists millions of clones; roughly nine tenths were seen once. The material sequenced was naive CD4+ T cells sorted from blood. Regarding subset: CD45RA+ positively selected. This receptor was taken from a man younger than 35 in good health. This sequence joins TRBV5-1 and TRBJ2-2; unclear D gene. The CDR3 DNA follows: TGCGCCAGCAGCTTGGGTTGGCATTTGAACACCGGGGAGCTGTTTTTT. This translates into CASSLGWHLNTGELFF.